Listed here are 28 T cell receptor beta chains from one sample, sequenced in a study of shared clonotypes between healthy human individuals. Assay used: immunoSEQ multiplex PCR; TCRdb lists only in-frame clones, some missing. The table has 650,000 to 750,000 clones, 72% seen once. The sample taken for sequencing was memory CD4+ T cells sorted from blood. Subset specified: CD45RA-negative fraction. The receptors derive from a woman in her twenties or thirties in good health.

The chain carries TRBV18 and TRBJ1-2; 8 bases are shared with TRBD1. Germline V gene sequence: CDR1 KGHSH, CDR2 LQKENI. J gave up 8 bases and V 5 bases, and 10 bases lay outside the gene matches. The CDR3 is 14 residues long. The CDR3 bases are TGTGCCAGCTCATCGACGACAGGGGTGGGCGGCTACACCTTC. Residues: CASSSTTGVGGYTF.

This chain connects TRBV5-1 to TRBJ2-1, with D possibly being TRBD2 (6 bases). CDR3 size: 17 residues. Trimming left V 2 bases short and J 1 base short, with 16 bases between. Germline CDR1 SGHRS, CDR2 YFSETQ. This CDR3 reads CASSFPGGDLSYNEQFF. Written as DNA, the CDR3 is TGCGCCAGCAGCTTCCCCGGAGGGGACCTATCCTACAATGAGCAGTTCTTC.

Details on this clone: This sample includes further DNA sequences coding for the same CDR3. The CDR3 spells CASSPRAESTDTQYF. DNA for the CDR3: TGTGCCAGCTCACCACGTGCCGAAAGCACAGATACGCAGTATTTT. The chain joins TRBV18 to TRBJ2-3, with D hard to call. Trimming cost V 1 base and J 0 bases, with 8 bases left between them. This CDR3 is 15 amino acids long. Germline-derived CDR1 and CDR2 are KGHSH and LQKENI.

The chain joins TRBV10-2 to TRBJ2-7; 7 bases line up with TRBD1. The CDR3 is 13 residues long. CDR1 and CDR2 from the germline V gene are WSHSY and SAAADI. The V gene end was trimmed by 6 bases and the J gene end by 2 bases; junction bases not matched to a gene: 4. This CDR3 is CASRRQGAYEQYF. The CDR3 DNA reads as TGCGCCAGCAGAAGACAGGGAGCCTACGAGCAGTACTTC.

The V gene is TRBV5-8, the J gene TRBJ2-1, with 15 bases that match TRBD2. Germline CDR1 SGHTS, CDR2 YDEGEE. The V and J ends lost 3 bases and 10 bases, in that order; junction bases with no gene match: 2. The CDR3 length is 14 residues. The CDR3 here is CASSSGLAGGEQFF. The CDR3 DNA sequence: TGTGCCAGCAGCTCCGGACTAGCGGGAGGGGAGCAGTTCTTC.

This sequence joins TRBV18 and TRBJ1-5; D not certain. Germline V CDR1 and CDR2: KGHSH, LQKENI. Trimming stripped 3 bases from V and 5 bases from J, with 8 bases between. This CDR3 is built from 13 residues. The DNA of the CDR3 is TGTGCCAGCTCACCCGGCACGGATCAGCCCCAGCATTTT. Translated: CASSPGTDQPQHF. Combining the CDR3 with reference TRBV18 and TRBJ1-5 gives the whole variable domain NAGVMQNPRHLVRRRGQEARLRCSPMKGHSHVYWYRQLPEEGLKFMVYLQKENIIDESGMPKERFSAEFPKEGPSILRIQQVVRGDSAAYFCASSPGTDQPQHFGDGTRLSIL.

The chain links TRBV11-2 to TRBJ1-5, with D tentatively TRBD1 (6 bases). Trimming stripped 1 base from V and 0 bases from J, with 7 bases between. Per germline, CDR1 SGHAT and CDR2 FQNNGV. The CDR3 is 15 amino acids. The CDR3 spells CASSLAGVSNQPQHF. CDR3 DNA sequence: TGTGCCAGCAGCTTAGCAGGGGTTAGCAATCAGCCCCAGCATTTT.

This clone qualifies as medium-sized. The identical CDR3 is also encoded by other nucleotide sequences in the sample. The chain has TRBV7-2 and TRBJ2-5; TRBD1 is a possible D gene (8 bases). The V gene lost 5 bases and the J gene lost 4 bases, with 17 bases spanning the gap. Germline assignment: CDR1 SGHTA and CDR2 FQGNSA. The CDR3 totals 15 residues. The CDR3 loop reads CASSRQTGEGETQYF. For the CDR3, the DNA is TGTGCCAGCAGCCGACAGACAGGGGAGGGAGAGACCCAGTACTTC.

The chain has TRBV10-3 and TRBJ1-5, with 9 bases identical to TRBD1. The ends lost 4 bases at V and 3 bases at J; junction bases unmatched: 4. The V gene's germline CDR1 is ENHRY and CDR2 SYGVKD. CDR3 length: 15 residues. CDR3 DNA sequence: TGTGCCATCAGTGGGGGGACAGGGAACAATCAGCCCCAGCATTTT. Translation: CAISGGTGNNQPQHF.

V gene TRBV6-6 combines with J gene TRBJ2-2, with a tentative D call TRBD1 (5 bases). Trimming left V 7 bases short and J 4 bases short, with 13 bases between. Per germline, CDR1 MNHNY and CDR2 SVGAGI (reference sequence). The CDR3 loop spans 14 amino acids. The DNA of the CDR3 is TGTGCCAGCACACGGCAGGGCTTCACCGGGGAGCTGTTTTTT. Protein product: CASTRQGFTGELFF.

This chain joins TRBV2 and TRBJ1-5; 7 positions match TRBD1. The CDR3 extends over 15 amino acids. Unmatched junction bases numbered 8, after V lost 7 bases and J lost 2 bases. Germline CDR1 and CDR2: SNHLY and FYNNEI. CDR3 DNA sequence: TGTGCCAGCAAAACAGGGGTGGAGGGCAATCAGCCCCAGCATTTT. It is translated as CASKTGVEGNQPQHF.

A word on this clone: Other DNA variants within this sample encode the same CDR3. The rearrangement links TRBV19 to TRBJ2-1, with D perhaps matching TRBD2 (6 bases). The CDR3 is made up of 14 amino acids. Trimming took 3 bases from V and 4 from J, leaving 10 bases between them. CDR1 LNHDA and CDR2 SQIVND come from the germline V gene (reference sequence). The DNA for the CDR3 is TGTGCCAGTAGTATGGAGGGTTCGTACAATGAGCAGTTCTTC. Its protein product is CASSMEGSYNEQFF.

The chain combines TRBV5-6 with TRBJ2-7; 7 bases map to TRBD1. The V segment lost 3 bases and the J segment 4 bases; nucleotides outside the gene matches: 10. CDR3 size: 15 residues. Looked up from germline, CDR1 is SGHDT and CDR2 is YYEEEE. CDR3 nucleotide sequence: TGTGCCAGCAGCTCCCTTACCGGGACAGAATACGAGCAGTACTTC. It yields the protein CASSSLTGTEYEQYF.

This clone has just a few counts. The CDR3 nucleotides are TGTGCCAGCAGCCTAATGTCACACACTGAAGCTTTCTTT. It translates to CASSLMSHTEAFF. The rearrangement uses TRBV11-3 and TRBJ1-1; no firm D call. CDR1 and CDR2 (germline): SGHNT, YENEEA. The V gene lost 5 bases and the J gene lost 3 bases, with 10 bases spanning the gap. The CDR3 has 13 amino acids.

This chain uses TRBV25-1 with TRBJ2-5; 8 bases are a match to TRBD1. V lost 2 bases to trimming and J lost 5 bases; unmatched junction nucleotides: 10. The CDR3 extends over 16 amino acids. Germline CDR1 MGHDK, CDR2 SYGVNS. The CDR3 DNA is TGTGCCAGCAGTGAAAGCGCCAGGGGGCTGGCGGAGACCCAGTACTTC. Translating it yields CASSESARGLAETQYF.

This chain uses TRBV11-1 with TRBJ1-5; D unresolved. Trimming shortened V by 5 bases and J by 3 bases, and 14 bases separated the two germline ends. Looked up from germline, CDR1 is SGHAT and CDR2 is FQDESV (reference sequence). The CDR3 spans 15 residues. As DNA, the CDR3 is TGTGCCAGCAGCGAATCTGGTGGCAACAATCAGCCCCAGCATTTT. Protein product: CASSESGGNNQPQHF.

The V and J genes are TRBV10-3 and TRBJ2-7; 10 bases are shared with TRBD2. CDR1 is ENHRY and CDR2 is SYGVKD in the germline V gene. The CDR3 runs 16 residues. V shed 4 bases, J shed 5 bases, and the junction held 11 bases outside the gene matches. The CDR3 loop reads CAISAVPSGSNNEQYF. CDR3 sequence (DNA): TGTGCCATCAGTGCTGTTCCTAGCGGGAGCAATAACGAGCAGTACTTC.

The chain links TRBV30 to TRBJ1-2; TRBD1 matches 7 bases. V was clipped by 0 bases and J by 4 bases; unmatched bases: 8. Germline lookup yields CDR1 GTSNPN and CDR2 SVGIG (reference sequence). The CDR3 sequence is 15 residues long. CDR3 bases: TGTGCCTGGAGTGTACGTAGGGGGCGAGGCTATGGCTACACCTTC. Translating gives CAWSVRRGRGYGYTF.

The CDR3 region has the DNA TGTGCCAGCAGTTCACCGGGACAGGGCGACACCATATATTTT. The encoded protein is CASSSPGQGDTIYF. The J gene is TRBJ1-3, the V gene TRBV28, with 9 bases lining up with TRBD1. Germline CDR1 reads MDHEN; CDR2 reads SYDVKM. V lost 4 bases to trimming and J lost 8 bases; unmatched junction nucleotides: 6. The CDR3 loop spans 14 amino acids.

This clone was observed many times. The V and J genes are TRBV2 and TRBJ2-2; 7 bases align to TRBD1. V trimming: 8 bases; J trimming: 4 bases; junction bases outside the gene matches: 7. Germline lookup yields CDR1 SNHLY and CDR2 FYNNEI. This CDR3 has 14 residues. The CDR3 is CASVPTGVTGELFF. DNA for the CDR3: TGTGCCAGCGTACCAACAGGGGTCACCGGGGAGCTGTTTTTT.

This clone was seen many times. The CDR3 bases are TGTGCCAGCAGTATAGTAAGGGGGCCTAGGTCACCCCTCCACTTT. Its protein is CASSIVRGPRSPLHF. This chain connects TRBV13 to TRBJ1-6; TRBD1 aligns across 7 bases. Losses at the gene ends were 6 bases for V and 10 bases for J; bases not matched to a gene: 12. The germline V gene encodes CDR1 PRHDT and CDR2 FYEKMQ (reference sequence). This CDR3 has 15 amino acids.

Regarding this clone: The same CDR3 arises from other DNA sequences in this sample as well. The V and J genes are TRBV20-1 and TRBJ1-2, with D unclear. Germline assignment: CDR1 DFQATT and CDR2 SNEGSKA (reference sequence). The CDR3 spans 11 residues. The V gene lost 6 bases and the J gene lost 1 base, with 6 bases spanning the gap. The CDR3 DNA is TGCAGTGCCAAGGATAACTATGGCTACACCTTC. The encoded protein is CSAKDNYGYTF.

This CDR3 is CASSTGTGNEKLFF. DNA for the CDR3: TGTGCCAGCAGTACCGGGACAGGGAATGAAAAACTGTTTTTT. The chain employs TRBV6-1 and TRBJ1-4; 9 bases fit TRBD1. After removal of 5 bases from V and 5 bases from J, the junction contained 3 bases not matched to a gene. Looked up from germline, CDR1 is MNHNS and CDR2 is SASEGT. The CDR3 sequence is 14 residues long.

Of note for this clone: The sample holds other DNA sequences that translate to the same CDR3. The CDR3, as DNA: TGCAGCGTTGAGCAGGGGAACACTGAAGCTTTCTTT. It yields the protein CSVEQGNTEAFF. The genes are TRBV29-1 and TRBJ1-1, with D possibly matching TRBD1 (5 bases). The V end lost 3 bases, the J end lost 1 base, and 6 bases lay between the germline ends. This CDR3 is 12 amino acids long. Germline CDR1 and CDR2: SQVTM and ANQGSEA.

With respect to this clone: Other DNA sequences in this specimen translate into the identical CDR3. The chain carries TRBV29-1 and TRBJ2-5; TRBD1 or TRBD2 may be the D gene (5 bases each). Trimming cost V 4 bases and J 8 bases, with 20 bases left between them. Looked up from germline, CDR1 is SQVTM and CDR2 is ANQGSEA. This CDR3 is 14 amino acids long. The CDR3 protein is CSVGPGTIRETQYF. CDR3 in DNA: TGCAGCGTTGGTCCTGGGACGATTCGGGAAACCCAGTACTTC.

The rearrangement links TRBV20-1 to TRBJ1-1; D is ambiguous. V gave up 6 bases and J gave up 0 bases, with 5 bases separating them. Germline CDR1 DFQATT, CDR2 SNEGSKA (reference sequence). This CDR3 contains 11 residues. The chain's CDR3 is CSAQLNTEAFF. In DNA, the CDR3 is TGCAGTGCCCAGTTGAACACTGAAGCTTTCTTT.

This sequence joins TRBV29-1 and TRBJ2-7; 11 nucleotides align to TRBD1. CDR3 length: 12 residues. Germline-derived CDR1 and CDR2 are SQVTM and ANQGSEA. V shed 6 bases, J shed 5 bases, and the junction held 3 bases outside the gene matches. CDR3 nucleotide sequence: TGCAGCGTCCGGACAGGGGGCAACGAGCAGTACTTC. This gives the protein CSVRTGGNEQYF.

CDR3 coding DNA: TGTGCCAGCAGCCAGGATAGCAGACGAGACTCCTACGAGCAGTACTTC. Translation: CASSQDSRRDSYEQYF. This chain links TRBV14 with TRBJ2-7; D uncertain. This CDR3 is 16 amino acids long. CDR1 and CDR2 from the germline V gene are SGHDN and FVKESK. V shed 3 bases and J shed 0 bases, with 15 bases lying between them.